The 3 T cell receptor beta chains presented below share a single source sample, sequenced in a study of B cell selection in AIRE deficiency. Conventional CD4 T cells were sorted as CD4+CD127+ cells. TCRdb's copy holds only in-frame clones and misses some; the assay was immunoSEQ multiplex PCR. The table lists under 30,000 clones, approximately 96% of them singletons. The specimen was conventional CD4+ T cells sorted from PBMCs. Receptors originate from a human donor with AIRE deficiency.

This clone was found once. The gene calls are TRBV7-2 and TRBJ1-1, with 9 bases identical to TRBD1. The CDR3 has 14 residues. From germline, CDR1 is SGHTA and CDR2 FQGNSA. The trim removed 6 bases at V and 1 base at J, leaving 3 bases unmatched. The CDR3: CASRDRGKNTEAFF. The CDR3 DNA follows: TGTGCCAGCAGGGACAGGGGCAAGAACACTGAAGCTTTCTTT.

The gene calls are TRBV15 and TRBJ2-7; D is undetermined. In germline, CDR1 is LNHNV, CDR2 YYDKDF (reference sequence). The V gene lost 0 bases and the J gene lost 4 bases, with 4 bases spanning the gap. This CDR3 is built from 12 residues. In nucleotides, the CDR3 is TGTGCCACCAGCAGAGATAGGTACGAGCAGTACTTC. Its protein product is CATSRDRYEQYF.

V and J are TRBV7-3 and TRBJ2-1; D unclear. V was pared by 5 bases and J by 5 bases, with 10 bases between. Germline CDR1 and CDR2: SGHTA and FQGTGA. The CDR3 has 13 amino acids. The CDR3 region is CASSPRTNNEQFF. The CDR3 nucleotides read TGTGCCAGCAGCCCGAGAACCAACAATGAGCAGTTCTTC.